Below are 5 T cell receptor beta chains sequenced from a single sample in a study of shared clonotypes between healthy human individuals. Using immunoSEQ multiplex PCR, the repertoire was profiled, and TCRdb retains in-frame clones only, with some absent. Among 2,500,000 or so clones listed, 80% to 95% were seen once. The sample taken for sequencing was naive CD4+ T cells from PBMCs. Documented subset: CD45RA+ positively selected. These receptor sequences come from a man aged 18 to 29 in good health. Some clones in this sample may be carry-over from other donors' samples.

This clone was seen a single time. The V call is TRBV28, the J call TRBJ2-2; no clear D gene. Deletions cut 5 bases from V and 6 bases from J, with 13 bases between. This CDR3 has 14 residues. Germline V gene sequence: CDR1 MDHEN, CDR2 SYDVKM. This chain's CDR3 is CASSPYGFSGELFF. The DNA for the CDR3 is TGTGCCAGCAGTCCTTACGGGTTCTCCGGGGAGCTGTTTTTT.

This chain connects TRBV5-6 to TRBJ2-7, with unresolved D. Trimming removed 2 bases at V and 2 bases at J, with 14 bases between. Per the germline V gene, CDR1 is SGHDT and CDR2 is YYEEEE. CDR3 length: 15 amino acids. CDR3 sequence (DNA): TGTGCCAGCAGCTTTATGTTGGAAGCCACCTACGAGCAGTACTTC. As protein: CASSFMLEATYEQYF.

J is TRBJ1-1 and V is TRBV5-8, with unresolved D. The CDR3 contains 11 residues. The germline V gene has CDR1 SGHTS and CDR2 YDEGEE. V was shortened by 0 bases and J by 11 bases, with 8 bases between the two germline ends. The CDR3 loop reads CASSLGWRAFF. Written as DNA, the CDR3 is TGTGCCAGCAGCTTGGGCTGGAGGGCTTTCTTT. The full variable domain, completed using reference TRBV5-8 and TRBJ1-1, is EAGVTQSPTHLIKTRGQQATLRCSPISGHTSVYWYQQALGLGLQFLLWYDEGEERNRGNFPPRFSGRQFPNYSSELNVNALELEDSALYLCASSLGWRAFFGQGTRLTVV.

The rearrangement joins TRBV15 to TRBJ2-4; D is unclear. The CDR3 consists of 13 residues. V shed 6 bases and J shed 12 bases, with 18 bases lying between them. CDR1 LNHNV and CDR2 YYDKDF come from the germline V gene (reference sequence). The CDR3 region has the DNA TGTGCCACCAGGTCAGGACCTCCTAGTGATCAGTACTTC. This translates into CATRSGPPSDQYF.

Details on this clone: One end of the junction varies from germline; a read error may be responsible. This chain connects TRBV6-5 to TRBJ1-5; TRBD1 is a possible D gene (5 bases). The germline gives CDR1 MNHEY, CDR2 SVGAGI. This CDR3 is built from 15 residues. CDR3 nucleotide sequence: TGTGCCAGCAGTTACTCGGGGGGTAGCCATCAGCCCCAGCATTTT. This encodes CASSYSGGSHQPQHF.